This record covers a single T cell receptor (beta chain). Antigen specificity is unknown. This sample was included in a study of T cells in localized non-small cell lung cancer. Broader study findings: Uninvolved adjacent lung had higher T cell clonality than tumor and all other tissues. Heterogeneity within the tumor remains possible, as just one region underwent sequencing. The appearance of a median approximately 55 of the top 100 tumor clones was seen in adjacent lung.

The germline gives CDR1 SGHVS, CDR2 FQNEAQ. CDR3 length: 16 amino acids. The trim removed 6 bases at V and 0 bases at J, leaving 10 bases unmatched. Method: immunoSEQ multiplex PCR; TCRdb's copy keeps in-frame clones and lacks some. The sample has about 33,000 clones, over 75% seen once; the top ten hold around 3.9%. The genes are TRBV7-8 and TRBJ1-1; TRBD1 aligns across 7 bases. This TCR came from a male donor older than 55 with stage III lung adenocarcinoma. Material: peripheral blood, obtained before any cancer treatment. CDR3 sequence: CASSRGLNYMNTEAFF. The CDR3 region has the DNA TGTGCCAGCAGTAGGGGGCTCAATTACATGAACACTGAAGCTTTCTTT.